The entry below gives a single TCR beta chain sequence along with its context. These data are taken from a study of control samples from healthy donors and cancer patients. Clones were sequenced by immunoSEQ multiplex PCR, and TCRdb holds only the in-frame ones, with some missing. The table shows approximately 65,000 clones, with around 92% occurring only once. CDR3 length: 15 residues. The V gene lost 4 bases and the J gene lost 5 bases, with 18 bases spanning the gap. Germline loops: CDR1 SGHRS, CDR2 YFSETQ. This chain connects TRBV5-1 to TRBJ1-1; maybe TRBD1 (6 bases). This clonotype originated in a man between 60 and 75 years old with lung cancer. Material: PBMCs. CDR3 sequence: CASSNRGRGYTEAFF. DNA of the CDR3: TGCGCCAGCAGCAACCGGGGGCGCGGGTATACTGAAGCTTTCTTT.